This T cell receptor (beta chain) was observed in a study of blood T cell repertoires in COVID-19. About the research overall: Whether acute or convalescent, the COVID-19 samples came from the United States, Italy and Spain.

The CDR3 spans 12 residues. Trimming took 3 bases from V and 8 from J, leaving 8 bases between them. Germline CDR1 and CDR2: LNHDA and SQIVND (reference sequence). The protocol was immunoSEQ multiplex PCR, while the TCRdb copy is restricted to in-frame clones and leaves out a portion. The sample has some 250,000 clones; 86% are singletons. What was sequenced was peripheral blood. The J gene is TRBJ2-1, the V gene TRBV19; D gene ambiguous. This TCR came from a woman between 25 and 40 years old who had recovered from COVID-19. In nucleotides, the CDR3 is TGTGCCAGTAGTATCCGCGGATATGAGCAGTTCTTC. Its protein product is CASSIRGYEQFF. The full variable domain, rest sourced from reference TRBV19 and TRBJ2-1, is DGGITQSPKYLFRKEGQNVTLSCEQNLNHDAMYWYRQDPGQGLRLIYYSQIVNDFQKGDIAEGYSVSREKKESFPLTVTSAQKNPTAFYLCASSIRGYEQFFGPGTRLTVL.